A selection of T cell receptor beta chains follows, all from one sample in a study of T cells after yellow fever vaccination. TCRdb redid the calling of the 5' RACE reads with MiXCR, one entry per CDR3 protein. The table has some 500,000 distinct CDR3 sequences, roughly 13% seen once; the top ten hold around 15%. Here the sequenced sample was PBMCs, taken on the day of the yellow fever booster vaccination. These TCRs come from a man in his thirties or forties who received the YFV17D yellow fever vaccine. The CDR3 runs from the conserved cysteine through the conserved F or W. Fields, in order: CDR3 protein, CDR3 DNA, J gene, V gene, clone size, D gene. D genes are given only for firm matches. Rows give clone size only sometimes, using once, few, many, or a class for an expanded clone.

CDR3: CASSLQGVGANVLTF
DNA: TGCGCCAGCAGCCTACAGGGAGTAGGGGCCAACGTCCTGACTTTC
J: TRBJ2-6
V: TRBV5-1
size: many
D: -

CDR3: CASSWQAQETQYF
DNA: TGCGCCAGCAGCTGGCAGGCCCAAGAGACCCAGTACTTC
J: TRBJ2-5
V: TRBV5-1
size: few
D: -

CDR3: CSELGLGDTQYF
DNA: TGCAGTGAACTCGGGTTAGGCGATACGCAGTATTTT
J: TRBJ2-3
V: TRBV20-1
size: many
D: -

CDR3: CSVGQGVGQPQHF
DNA: TGCAGCGTTGGACAGGGAGTGGGTCAGCCCCAGCATTTT
J: TRBJ1-5
V: TRBV29-1
size: few
D: TRBD1

CDR3: CASSVVSGSINEQFF
DNA: TGTGCCAGCAGCGTAGTATCCGGGAGTATTAATGAGCAGTTCTTC
J: TRBJ2-1
V: TRBV9
size: -
D: -

CDR3: CSAIGSGTGELFF
DNA: TGCAGTGCTATAGGTAGCGGGACCGGGGAGCTGTTTTTT
J: TRBJ2-2
V: TRBV20-1
size: few
D: TRBD2

CDR3: CASWRGMNTEAFF
DNA: TGTGCCAGCTGGCGGGGGATGAACACTGAAGCTTTCTTT
J: TRBJ1-1
V: TRBV12-3/TRBV12-4
size: once
D: -

CDR3: CASRHRGQVNYEQYF
DNA: TGTGCCAGCAGACATCGAGGACAGGTAAACTACGAGCAGTACTTC
J: TRBJ2-7
V: TRBV6-2/TRBV6-3
size: few
D: TRBD1

CDR3: CASSFGTSGPDTQYF
DNA: TGCGCCAGCAGCTTTGGGACTAGCGGGCCAGATACGCAGTATTTT
J: TRBJ2-3
V: TRBV5-1
size: -
D: TRBD2

CDR3: CASSSPNSYNEQFF
DNA: TGTGCCAGCAGCTCCCCAAATTCCTACAATGAGCAGTTCTTC
J: TRBJ2-1
V: TRBV7-2
size: -
D: -

CDR3: CSARDRRAGTYEQYF
DNA: TGCAGTGCTAGAGACCGGAGGGCAGGGACCTACGAGCAGTACTTC
J: TRBJ2-7
V: TRBV20-1
size: few
D: -

CDR3: CASSLGFAQETQYF
DNA: TGTGCCAGCAGTTTAGGGTTCGCCCAAGAGACCCAGTACTTC
J: TRBJ2-5
V: TRBV12-3/TRBV12-4
size: many
D: -

CDR3: CASSRTGGGYNSPLHF
DNA: TGTGCCAGCAGTCGGACAGGTGGCGGCTATAATTCACCCCTCCACTTT
J: TRBJ1-6
V: TRBV27
size: few
D: TRBD1

CDR3: CASSLIPGYNEQFF
DNA: TGTGCCAGCAGCTTAATTCCGGGGTACAATGAGCAGTTCTTC
J: TRBJ2-1
V: TRBV7-3
size: few
D: -

CDR3: CASTTTGTGRSPLHF
DNA: TGTGCCAGCACCACGACCGGGACAGGACGTTCACCCCTCCACTTT
J: TRBJ1-6
V: TRBV7-2
size: many
D: TRBD1

CDR3: CASSLPAGPSSYNEQFF
DNA: TGTGCCAGCAGTCTGCCGGCGGGGCCGAGCTCCTACAATGAGCAGTTCTTC
J: TRBJ2-1
V: TRBV28
size: few
D: -

CDR3: CASLGLKLAGVTDEQFF
DNA: TGTGCCAGCTTAGGACTAAAGCTAGCGGGAGTAACAGACGAGCAGTTCTTC
J: TRBJ2-1
V: TRBV7-8
size: -
D: TRBD2

CDR3: CATSVTSGRAGELFF
DNA: TGTGCCACCAGTGTGACTAGCGGGAGGGCCGGGGAGCTGTTTTTT
J: TRBJ2-2
V: TRBV24-1
size: -
D: TRBD2

CDR3: CASSQLTRGGQPQHF
DNA: TGTGCCAGCAGCCAACTCACCCGGGGTGGTCAGCCCCAGCATTTT
J: TRBJ1-5
V: TRBV16
size: -
D: -

CDR3: CASRNQGKGQPQHF
DNA: TGTGCCAGTCGCAACCAGGGGAAGGGTCAGCCCCAGCATTTT
J: TRBJ1-5
V: TRBV27
size: -
D: -

CDR3: CASRLAGGRAETQYF
DNA: TGTGCCAGCAGACTAGCGGGAGGGCGGGCGGAGACCCAGTACTTC
J: TRBJ2-5
V: TRBV7-2
size: few
D: TRBD2

CDR3: CASSLWDRQLEQYF
DNA: TGTGCCAGCAGCCTATGGGACAGGCAGCTGGAGCAGTACTTC
J: TRBJ2-7
V: TRBV5-5
size: few
D: TRBD1

CDR3: CASRAWDRGGTEAFF
DNA: TGTGCCAGCAGAGCGTGGGACAGGGGGGGGACTGAAGCTTTCTTT
J: TRBJ1-1
V: TRBV3-1
size: few
D: TRBD1

CDR3: CASSSRQGNNEQFF
DNA: TGTGCCAGCAGCTCCCGACAGGGAAACAATGAGCAGTTCTTC
J: TRBJ2-1
V: TRBV7-2
size: few
D: TRBD1

CDR3: CASSAPPRGEQFF
DNA: TGCGCCAGCAGCGCCCCTCCTCGTGGTGAGCAGTTCTTC
J: TRBJ2-1
V: TRBV5-1
size: -
D: -

CDR3: CSARVQGTNTGELFF
DNA: TGCAGTGCTAGAGTTCAGGGGACGAACACCGGGGAGCTGTTTTTT
J: TRBJ2-2
V: TRBV20-1
size: few
D: -

CDR3: CASSTRAKETQYF
DNA: TGTGCCAGCAGCACCCGGGCGAAAGAGACCCAGTACTTC
J: TRBJ2-5
V: TRBV7-2
size: -
D: -

CDR3: CSYGGRRVYEQYF
DNA: TGCAGCTATGGCGGACGGAGGGTCTACGAGCAGTACTTC
J: TRBJ2-7
V: TRBV29-1
size: few
D: -

CDR3: CASSLGNPVIDTQYF
DNA: TGTGCCAGCAGCTTAGGGAATCCCGTGATCGATACGCAGTATTTT
J: TRBJ2-3
V: TRBV7-9
size: few
D: -

CDR3: CASNPMGPDDGYTF
DNA: TGTGCCAGCAACCCAATGGGCCCCGATGACGGCTACACCTTC
J: TRBJ1-2
V: TRBV12-3/TRBV12-4
size: -
D: -

CDR3: CASSRWGGQETQYF
DNA: TGTGCCAGCAGTAGATGGGGGGGACAAGAGACCCAGTACTTC
J: TRBJ2-5
V: TRBV28
size: few
D: TRBD2

CDR3: CASSPLIQDTQYF
DNA: TGTGCCAGCAGCCCTCTTATTCAGGATACGCAGTATTTT
J: TRBJ2-3
V: TRBV11-2
size: few
D: -

CDR3: CASSFTSGTEHEQYF
DNA: TGCGCCAGCAGCTTTACGTCCGGGACAGAACACGAGCAGTACTTC
J: TRBJ2-7
V: TRBV5-1
size: many
D: TRBD1

CDR3: CASSQFGRRPGGYTF
DNA: TGTGCCAGCAGCCAATTTGGCAGAAGGCCGGGCGGCTACACCTTC
J: TRBJ1-2
V: TRBV16
size: few
D: -

CDR3: CASSLPIAGAYNEQFF
DNA: TGTGCCAGCAGCCTTCCCATAGCGGGAGCTTACAATGAGCAGTTCTTC
J: TRBJ2-1
V: TRBV5-5
size: -
D: TRBD2

CDR3: CSARDPLRVAVDTETQYF
DNA: TGCAGTGCTAGAGATCCCCTCAGGGTAGCGGTAGACACAGAGACCCAGTACTTC
J: TRBJ2-5
V: TRBV20-1
size: -
D: -

CDR3: CASSFYLGTGGFGEQYF
DNA: TGTGCCAGCAGTTTTTATCTAGGGACAGGGGGCTTTGGGGAGCAGTACTTC
J: TRBJ2-7
V: TRBV28
size: -
D: TRBD1

CDR3: CASSLLGPGGGYTF
DNA: TGTGCCAGCAGCTTATTGGGCCCGGGGGGCGGCTACACCTTC
J: TRBJ1-2
V: TRBV7-2
size: few
D: -

CDR3: CATMDTGTDTQYF
DNA: TGTGCCACCATGGACACTGGCACAGATACGCAGTATTTT
J: TRBJ2-3
V: TRBV6-1
size: -
D: -

CDR3: CASSEYPGEPQETQYF
DNA: TGTGCCAGCAGTGAATATCCAGGCGAACCCCAAGAGACCCAGTACTTC
J: TRBJ2-5
V: TRBV25-1
size: -
D: -

CDR3: CASSPLAGGPPEQYF
DNA: TGTGCCAGCAGCCCGCTAGCGGGAGGGCCCCCCGAGCAGTACTTC
J: TRBJ2-7
V: TRBV7-9
size: -
D: TRBD2

CDR3: CASSPQGWDEQYF
DNA: TGTGCCAGCTCACCGCAGGGTTGGGACGAGCAGTACTTC
J: TRBJ2-7
V: TRBV18
size: -
D: -

CDR3: CASSTGTSEVSDEQYF
DNA: TGTGCCAGCAGCACCGGGACTAGCGAAGTATCAGACGAGCAGTACTTC
J: TRBJ2-7
V: TRBV7-2
size: many
D: TRBD2

CDR3: CSATRPGLAAVVGEQFF
DNA: TGCAGTGCTACTAGACCCGGACTAGCGGCTGTTGTGGGCGAGCAGTTCTTC
J: TRBJ2-1
V: TRBV20-1
size: -
D: TRBD2

CDR3: CASSKTLGTSGKETQYF
DNA: TGCGCCAGCAGCAAAACCCTCGGGACTAGCGGGAAGGAGACCCAGTACTTC
J: TRBJ2-5
V: TRBV4-3
size: few
D: TRBD2

CDR3: CASSLVGTGGTSGSYEQYF
DNA: TGTGCCAGCAGCTTAGTTGGGACAGGGGGGACTAGCGGGAGTTACGAGCAGTACTTC
J: TRBJ2-7
V: TRBV7-2
size: -
D: TRBD2

CDR3: CASSHPLAGLETQYF
DNA: TGTGCCAGCAGTCACCCACTAGCCGGTCTGGAGACCCAGTACTTC
J: TRBJ2-5
V: TRBV2
size: few
D: -

CDR3: CASSSSDTGVNEQFF
DNA: TGTGCCAGCAGTTCATCAGACACAGGGGTTAATGAGCAGTTCTTC
J: TRBJ2-1
V: TRBV27
size: -
D: TRBD1

CDR3: CASSSRLAGVVETQYF
DNA: TGTGCCAGCAGCTCCAGACTAGCGGGAGTGGTGGAGACCCAGTACTTC
J: TRBJ2-5
V: TRBV7-8
size: few
D: TRBD2

CDR3: CASSMEGGTDTQYF
DNA: TGTGCCAGTAGTATGGAGGGGGGCACAGATACGCAGTATTTT
J: TRBJ2-3
V: TRBV19
size: -
D: -

CDR3: CASSDLGTSYRRYEQYF
DNA: TGTGCCAGCAGTGACCTCGGGACTAGCTATCGTAGGTACGAGCAGTACTTC
J: TRBJ2-7
V: TRBV6-1
size: few
D: TRBD2

CDR3: CASRGLRDGKETQYF
DNA: TGTGCCAGCAGGGGACTAAGGGACGGCAAAGAGACCCAGTACTTC
J: TRBJ2-5
V: TRBV6-1
size: few
D: TRBD2

CDR3: CAGSQLRAAEQFF
DNA: TGTGCCGGCAGCCAACTCAGAGCAGCTGAGCAGTTCTTC
J: TRBJ2-1
V: TRBV14
size: -
D: -

CDR3: CASNWGSGTFQFF
DNA: TGTGCCAGCAACTGGGGGTCGGGGACATTCCAGTTCTTC
J: TRBJ2-1
V: TRBV6-2/TRBV6-3
size: few
D: -

CDR3: CASSFPSGRRHEQFF
DNA: TGTGCCAGCAGTTTCCCTAGCGGGAGACGTCATGAGCAGTTCTTC
J: TRBJ2-1
V: TRBV28
size: -
D: TRBD2

CDR3: CASSQTSGRATYNEQFF
DNA: TGTGCCAGCAGTCAAACTAGCGGGAGGGCCACCTACAATGAGCAGTTCTTC
J: TRBJ2-1
V: TRBV6-2/TRBV6-3
size: few
D: TRBD2